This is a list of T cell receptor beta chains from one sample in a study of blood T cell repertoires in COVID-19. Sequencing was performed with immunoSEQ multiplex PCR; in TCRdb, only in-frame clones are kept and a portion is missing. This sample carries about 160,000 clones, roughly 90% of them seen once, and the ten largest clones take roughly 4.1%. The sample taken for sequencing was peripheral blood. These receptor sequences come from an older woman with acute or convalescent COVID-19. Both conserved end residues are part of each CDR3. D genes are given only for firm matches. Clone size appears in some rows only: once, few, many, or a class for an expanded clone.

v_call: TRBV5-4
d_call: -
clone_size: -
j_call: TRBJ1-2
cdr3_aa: CATNDWRYGRDGYTF
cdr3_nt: TGTGCCACCAACGACTGGCGTTATGGCAGGGATGGCTACACCTTC

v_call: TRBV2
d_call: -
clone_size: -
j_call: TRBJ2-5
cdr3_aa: CASSVSIQETQYF
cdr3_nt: TGTGCCAGCAGTGTTAGCATCCAAGAGACCCAGTACTTC

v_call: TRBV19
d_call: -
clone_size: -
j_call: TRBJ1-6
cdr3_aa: CASAGASYNSPLHF
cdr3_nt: TGTGCCAGTGCAGGGGCGTCCTATAATTCACCCCTCCACTTT

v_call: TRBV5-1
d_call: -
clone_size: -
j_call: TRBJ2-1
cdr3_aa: CASSLMGSSYNEQFF
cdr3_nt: TGCGCCAGCAGCTTGATGGGGAGCTCCTACAATGAGCAGTTCTTC

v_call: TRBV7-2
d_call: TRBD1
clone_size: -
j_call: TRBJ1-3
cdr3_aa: CASSLARDRWGNTIYF
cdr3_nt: TGTGCCAGCAGCTTAGCTCGGGACAGGTGGGGAAACACCATATATTTT

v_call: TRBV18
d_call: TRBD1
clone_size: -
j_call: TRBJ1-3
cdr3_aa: CASSPPTGVTFGNTIYF
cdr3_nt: TGTGCCAGCTCACCCCCTACAGGGGTCACATTTGGAAACACCATATATTTT

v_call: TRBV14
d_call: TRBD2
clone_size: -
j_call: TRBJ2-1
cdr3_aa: CASSLGGRGPYNEQFF
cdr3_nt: TGTGCCAGCAGCCTTGGGGGGAGGGGACCCTACAATGAGCAGTTCTTC

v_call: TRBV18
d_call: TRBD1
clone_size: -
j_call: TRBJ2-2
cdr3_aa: CASSPRDRGLSGELFF
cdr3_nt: TGTGCCAGCTCACCACGGGACAGGGGGCTGTCGGGGGAGCTGTTTTTT

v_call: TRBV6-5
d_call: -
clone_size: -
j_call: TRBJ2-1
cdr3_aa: CASRPFTGENEQFF
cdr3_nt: TGTGCCAGCCGCCCCTTCACGGGGGAAAATGAGCAGTTCTTC

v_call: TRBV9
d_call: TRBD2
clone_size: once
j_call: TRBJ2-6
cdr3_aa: CASSDRTRDSGANVLTF
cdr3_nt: TGTGCCAGCAGCGATAGGACTAGAGACTCTGGGGCCAACGTCCTGACTTTC

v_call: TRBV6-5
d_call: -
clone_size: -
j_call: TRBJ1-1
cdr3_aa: CASSYSRGTEAFF
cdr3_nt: TGTGCCAGCAGTTACTCGAGGGGGACTGAAGCTTTCTTT

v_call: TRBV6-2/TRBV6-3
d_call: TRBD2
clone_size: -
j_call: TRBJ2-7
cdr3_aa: CASSFGTSGGPSYEQYF
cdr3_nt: TGTGCCAGCAGTTTTGGGACTAGCGGGGGGCCCTCCTACGAGCAGTACTTC

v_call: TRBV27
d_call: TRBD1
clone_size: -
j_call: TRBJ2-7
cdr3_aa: CASSPRQGYEQYF
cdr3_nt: TGTGCCAGCAGTCCCCGACAGGGCTACGAGCAGTACTTC

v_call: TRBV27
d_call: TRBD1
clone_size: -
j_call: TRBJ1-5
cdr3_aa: CASSPTGVGNQPQHF
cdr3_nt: TGTGCCAGCAGTCCTACAGGGGTGGGCAATCAGCCCCAGCATTTT

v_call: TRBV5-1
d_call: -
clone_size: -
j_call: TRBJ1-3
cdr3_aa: CASSLDPGSGNTIYF
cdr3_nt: TGCGCCAGCAGCTTGGACCCGGGCTCTGGAAACACCATATATTTT

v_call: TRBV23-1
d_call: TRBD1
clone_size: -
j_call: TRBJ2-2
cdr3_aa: CASSQTGGKDTGELFF
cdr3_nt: TGCGCCAGCAGCCAGACAGGGGGCAAAGACACCGGGGAGCTGTTTTTT

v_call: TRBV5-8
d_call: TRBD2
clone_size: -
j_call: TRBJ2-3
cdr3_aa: CASSFGLAGTDTQYF
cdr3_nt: TGTGCCAGCAGCTTTGGACTAGCGGGCACAGATACGCAGTATTTT

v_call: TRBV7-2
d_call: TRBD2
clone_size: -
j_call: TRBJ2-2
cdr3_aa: CASSLAASGGRTGELFF
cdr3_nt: TGTGCCAGCAGCTTAGCGGCTAGCGGGGGTAGGACCGGGGAGCTGTTTTTT

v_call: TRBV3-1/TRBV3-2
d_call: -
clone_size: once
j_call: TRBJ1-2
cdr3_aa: CASSQGGNYGYTF
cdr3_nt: TGTGCCAGCAGCCAAGGAGGTAACTATGGCTACACCTTC

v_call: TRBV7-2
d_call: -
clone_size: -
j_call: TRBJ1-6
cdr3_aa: CASRPVQGSPLHF
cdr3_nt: TGTGCCAGCAGGCCGGTCCAGGGCTCACCCCTCCACTTT

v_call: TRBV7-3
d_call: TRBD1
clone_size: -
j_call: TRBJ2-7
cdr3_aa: CASSLRGQGSPPPTIYEQYF
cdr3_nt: TGTGCCAGCAGCTTAAGGGGACAGGGTTCACCACCCCCAACGATCTACGAGCAGTACTTC

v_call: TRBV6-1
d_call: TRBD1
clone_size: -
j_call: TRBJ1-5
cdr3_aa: CASSELGQADQPQHF
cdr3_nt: TGTGCCAGCAGTGAATTAGGACAGGCTGATCAGCCCCAGCATTTT

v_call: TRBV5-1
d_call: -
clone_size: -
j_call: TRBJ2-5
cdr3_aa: CASSHGTPGGTQYF
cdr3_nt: TGCGCCAGCAGCCACGGGACTCCCGGAGGGACCCAGTACTTC

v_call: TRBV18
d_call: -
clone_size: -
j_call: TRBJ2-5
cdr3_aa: CATLAGTEETQYF
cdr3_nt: TGTGCCACCCTCGCGGGGACAGAAGAGACCCAGTACTTC

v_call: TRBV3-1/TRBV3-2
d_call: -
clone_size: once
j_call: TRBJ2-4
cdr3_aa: CASTPSRDIRGIQYF
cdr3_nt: TGTGCCAGCACTCCCTCCCGGGACATCCGAGGCATTCAGTACTTC

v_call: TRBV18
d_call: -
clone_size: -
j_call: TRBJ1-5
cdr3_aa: CASSPINGGLVNQPQHF
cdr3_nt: TGTGCCAGCTCACCAATAAATGGAGGGTTGGTCAATCAGCCCCAGCATTTT

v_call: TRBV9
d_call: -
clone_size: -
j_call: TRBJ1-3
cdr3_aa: CASAHPTEGSGNTIYF
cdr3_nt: TGTGCCAGCGCCCACCCGACAGAAGGCTCTGGAAACACCATATATTTT

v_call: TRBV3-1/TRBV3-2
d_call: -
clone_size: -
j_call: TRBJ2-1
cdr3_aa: CASSQEVGGSYNEQFF
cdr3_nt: TGTGCCAGCAGCCAAGAGGTCGGAGGCTCCTACAATGAGCAGTTCTTC

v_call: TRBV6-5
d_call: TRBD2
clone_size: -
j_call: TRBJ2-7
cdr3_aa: CASSSPGREAEEQYF
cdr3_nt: TGTGCCAGCAGTTCCCCGGGACGGGAGGCGGAAGAGCAGTACTTC

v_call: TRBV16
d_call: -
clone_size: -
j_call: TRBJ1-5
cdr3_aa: CASSPLGGVSNQPQHF
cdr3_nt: TGTGCCAGCAGCCCCTTGGGGGGAGTTAGCAATCAGCCCCAGCATTTT

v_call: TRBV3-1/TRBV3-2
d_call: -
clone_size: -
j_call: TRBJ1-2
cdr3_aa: CASSHTGMLGYGYTF
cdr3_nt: TGTGCCAGCAGCCATACAGGGATGTTAGGATATGGCTACACCTTC

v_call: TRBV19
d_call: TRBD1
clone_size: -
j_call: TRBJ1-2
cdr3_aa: CASSIAPGQGSYGYTF
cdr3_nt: TGTGCCAGTAGTATAGCCCCGGGACAGGGTTCTTATGGCTACACCTTC

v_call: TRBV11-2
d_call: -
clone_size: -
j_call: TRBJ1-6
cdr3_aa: CASSFIRQPDSPLHF
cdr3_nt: TGTGCCAGCAGCTTCATCAGGCAACCGGATTCACCCCTCCACTTT

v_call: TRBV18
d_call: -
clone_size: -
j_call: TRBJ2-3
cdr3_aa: CASSRRTAERSDTQYF
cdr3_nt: TGTGCCAGCTCACGTCGGACAGCCGAGCGATCAGATACGCAGTATTTT

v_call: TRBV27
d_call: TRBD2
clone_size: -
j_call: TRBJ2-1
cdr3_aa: CASSLKAGYNEQFF
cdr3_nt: TGTGCCAGCAGTTTGAAAGCGGGATACAATGAGCAGTTCTTC

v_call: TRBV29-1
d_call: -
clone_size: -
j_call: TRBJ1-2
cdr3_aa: CSVGDGRGVGYTF
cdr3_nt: TGCAGCGTTGGTGATGGCAGGGGAGTTGGCTACACCTTC

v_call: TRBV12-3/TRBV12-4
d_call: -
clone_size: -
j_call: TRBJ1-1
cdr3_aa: CASSLAGGTEAFF
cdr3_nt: TGTGCCAGCAGTTTAGCTGGAGGCACTGAAGCTTTCTTT

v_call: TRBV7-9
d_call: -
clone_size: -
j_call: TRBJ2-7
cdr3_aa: CASSLSPTGKPYEQYF
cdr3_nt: TGTGCCAGCAGCTTATCTCCCACAGGCAAACCCTACGAGCAGTACTTC

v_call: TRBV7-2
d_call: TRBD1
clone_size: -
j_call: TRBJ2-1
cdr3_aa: CASSHQDRANEQFF
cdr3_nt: TGTGCCAGCAGCCACCAGGACAGGGCCAATGAGCAGTTCTTC

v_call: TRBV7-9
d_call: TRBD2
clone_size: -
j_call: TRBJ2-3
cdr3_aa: CASSVGTSGGKDTQYF
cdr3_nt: TGTGCCAGCAGCGTAGGGACTAGCGGGGGGAAGGATACGCAGTATTTT

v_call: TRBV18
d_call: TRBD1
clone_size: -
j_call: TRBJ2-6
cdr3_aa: CASSPTGVSGANVLTF
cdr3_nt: TGTGCCAGCTCACCTACAGGGGTCTCTGGGGCCAACGTCCTGACTTTC

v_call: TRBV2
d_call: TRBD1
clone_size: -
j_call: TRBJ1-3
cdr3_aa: CASRDRSRRNTIYF
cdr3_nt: TGTGCCAGCAGGGACAGGTCGAGGAGAAACACCATATATTTT

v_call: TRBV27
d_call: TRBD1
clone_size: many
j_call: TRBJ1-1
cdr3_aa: CASSSVTGVNTEAFF
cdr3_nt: TGTGCCAGCAGTTCAGTCACAGGGGTGAACACTGAAGCTTTCTTT

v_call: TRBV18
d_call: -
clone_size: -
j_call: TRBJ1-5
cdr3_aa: CASSRAGGNQPQHF
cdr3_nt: TGTGCCAGCTCGAGGGCGGGGGGCAATCAGCCCCAGCATTTT

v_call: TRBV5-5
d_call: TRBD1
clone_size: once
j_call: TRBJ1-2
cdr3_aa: CASSSGQGGYGYTF
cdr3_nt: TGTGCCAGCAGCTCCGGACAGGGAGGGTATGGCTACACCTTC

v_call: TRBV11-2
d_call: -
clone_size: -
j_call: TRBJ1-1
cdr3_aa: CASSQTNTEAFF
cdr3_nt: TGTGCCAGCAGCCAAACTAACACTGAAGCTTTCTTT

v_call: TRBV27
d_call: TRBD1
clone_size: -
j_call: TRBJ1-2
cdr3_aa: CASSLSSTGGWGYTF
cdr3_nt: TGTGCCAGCAGTTTATCTTCGACAGGGGGCTGGGGCTACACCTTC

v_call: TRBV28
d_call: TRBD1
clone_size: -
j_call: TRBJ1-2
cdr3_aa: CARWDRETGYTF
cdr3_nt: TGTGCCAGATGGGACAGGGAGACGGGCTACACCTTC

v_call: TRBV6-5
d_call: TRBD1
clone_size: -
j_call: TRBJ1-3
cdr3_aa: CASSIPGQGAIYF
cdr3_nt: TGTGCCAGCAGTATTCCGGGACAGGGGGCCATATATTTT

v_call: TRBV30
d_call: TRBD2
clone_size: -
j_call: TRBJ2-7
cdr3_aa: CAWRAGGRQYF
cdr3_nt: TGTGCCTGGAGGGCGGGGGGTCGGCAGTACTTC

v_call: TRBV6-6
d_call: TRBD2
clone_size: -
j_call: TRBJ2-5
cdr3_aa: CASRIAGGQQTQYF
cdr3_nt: TGTGCCAGCAGAATAGCGGGGGGCCAACAGACCCAGTACTTC

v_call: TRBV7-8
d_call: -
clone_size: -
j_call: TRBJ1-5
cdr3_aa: CASSLGRYQPQHF
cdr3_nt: TGTGCCAGCAGCTTAGGGAGGTATCAGCCCCAGCATTTT

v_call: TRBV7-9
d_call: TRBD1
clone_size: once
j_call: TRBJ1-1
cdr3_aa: CASSTHRGRNTEAFF
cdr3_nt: TGTGCCAGCAGCACCCACAGGGGTCGGAACACTGAAGCTTTCTTT

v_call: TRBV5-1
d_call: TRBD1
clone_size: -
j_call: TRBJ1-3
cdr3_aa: CASSLAAGTGARGNTIYF
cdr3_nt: TGCGCCAGCAGCTTGGCGGCCGGGACAGGGGCGCGGGGAAACACCATATATTTT

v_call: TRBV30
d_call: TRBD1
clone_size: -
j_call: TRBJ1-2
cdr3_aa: CAWGTGSNYGYTF
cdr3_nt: TGTGCCTGGGGGACAGGGAGTAACTATGGCTACACCTTC

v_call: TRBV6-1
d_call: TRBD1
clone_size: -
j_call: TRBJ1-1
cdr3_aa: CASSETQGGTEAFF
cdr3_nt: TGTGCCAGCAGTGAAACACAGGGGGGCACTGAAGCTTTCTTT

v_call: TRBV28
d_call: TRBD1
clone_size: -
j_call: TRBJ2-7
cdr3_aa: CASSSTGGPSYEQYF
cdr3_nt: TGTGCCAGCAGTTCCACAGGGGGTCCTTCCTACGAGCAGTACTTC

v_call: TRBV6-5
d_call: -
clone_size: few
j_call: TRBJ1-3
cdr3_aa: CASSPSSAGNTIYF
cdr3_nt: TGTGCCAGCAGTCCCAGTTCCGCTGGAAACACCATATATTTT

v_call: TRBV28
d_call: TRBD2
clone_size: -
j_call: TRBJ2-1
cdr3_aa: CASSLRGTSGSSNPFNEQFF
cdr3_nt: TGTGCCAGCAGTTTACGGGGGACTAGCGGGAGCTCCAACCCCTTCAATGAGCAGTTCTTC

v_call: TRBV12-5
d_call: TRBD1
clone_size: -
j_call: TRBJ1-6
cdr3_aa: CASGSQGALAFSSYNSPLHF
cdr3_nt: TGTGCTAGTGGTTCACAGGGGGCTCTTGCTTTCAGCTCCTATAATTCACCCCTCCACTTT